Listed here are 24 T cell receptor beta chains from one sample, sequenced in a study of T cell responses to AZD1222 COVID-19 vaccine. Repertoires were generated with immunoSEQ multiplex PCR, while TCRdb's copy carries only in-frame clones and drops some. Found here are 33,000 or so clones, approximately 90% of them singletons; the top ten hold around 13%. Sequencing was performed on peripheral blood, taken 28 days after the second AZD1222 dose. The origin of the receptors is an adult who received the AZD1222 COVID-19 vaccine.

In its sample, this clone was seen once. The CDR3 loop reads CASSRSGGALTQYF. Written as DNA, the CDR3 is TGTGCCAGCAGCCGGAGCGGGGGGGCCCTTACGCAGTATTTT. The gene calls are TRBV3-1 (or the pseudogene TRBV3-2) and TRBJ2-3; 10 nucleotides line up with TRBD2. V shed 4 bases, J shed 8 bases, and the junction held 6 bases outside the gene matches. Germline CDR1 reads LGHDT; CDR2 reads YNNKEL (reference sequence). CDR3 length equals 14 residues.

J is TRBJ1-6 and V is TRBV12-5, with D possibly being TRBD1 (6 bases). Germline V CDR1 and CDR2: LGHNT, FRNRAP. The CDR3 contains 20 residues. Trimming took 3 bases from V and 6 from J, leaving 27 bases between them. CDR3 loop: CASGFSPRGGIAIGNSPLHF. CDR3 DNA: TGTGCTAGTGGTTTTTCCCCCCGCGGGGGCATAGCTATCGGTAATTCACCCCTCCACTTT.

The genes are TRBV3-1 (or the pseudogene TRBV3-2) and TRBJ1-5, with a possible D match to TRBD1 (6 bases). V shed 3 bases and J shed 6 bases, with 21 bases lying between them. Looked up from germline, CDR1 is LGHDT and CDR2 is YNNKEL (reference sequence). There are 17 residues in the CDR3. The CDR3 loop reads CASSHLRGGARCQPQHF. In nucleotides, the CDR3 is TGTGCCAGCAGCCACCTCAGAGGGGGGGCTCGGTGTCAGCCCCAGCATTTT.

The rearrangement joins TRBV4-1 to TRBJ2-7; 10 positions agree with TRBD2. The germline gives CDR1 MGHRA, CDR2 YSYEKL. The V and J ends lost 4 bases and 3 bases, in that order; junction bases with no gene match: 9. The CDR3 loop spans 16 amino acids. Here the CDR3 reads CASSLNSGGQIYEQYF. The CDR3 region has the DNA TGCGCCAGCAGCCTAAATAGCGGGGGGCAAATCTACGAGCAGTACTTC.

The V call is TRBV9, the J call TRBJ1-1; weak D call: TRBD1 (6 bases). Germline CDR1 SGDLS, CDR2 YYNGEE. The CDR3 has 15 residues. The V end lost 1 base, the J end lost 6 bases, and 16 bases lay between the germline ends. CDR3 nucleotides: TGTGCCAGCAGCGTATCGGGCGACAGGCCCGCTGAAGCTTTCTTT. Protein sequence: CASSVSGDRPAEAFF.

The gene calls are TRBV10-1 and TRBJ2-2, with 11 bases identical to TRBD1. The CDR3 is 20 amino acids. Per the germline V gene, CDR1 is WNHNN and CDR2 is SYGVQD (reference sequence). V shed 3 bases and J 0 bases; nucleotides not matched to a gene: 12. This CDR3 reads CASSDWTGGRQVTNTGELFF. In nucleotides, the CDR3 is TGCGCCAGCAGTGATTGGACAGGGGGCCGACAAGTCACGAACACCGGGGAGCTGTTTTTT.

The rearrangement uses TRBV18 and TRBJ1-1; TRBD1 matches at 7 bases. The V segment lost 3 bases and the J segment 6 bases; nucleotides outside the gene matches: 10. The CDR3 has 15 residues. In germline, CDR1 is KGHSH, CDR2 LQKENI. The CDR3 coding sequence is TGTGCCAGCTCACCTATACAGGGGATGGGCGCTGAAGCTTTCTTT. It encodes CASSPIQGMGAEAFF.

The chain combines TRBV6-5 with TRBJ1-5; no firm D call. This CDR3 has 13 residues. V lost 6 bases to trimming and J lost 7 bases, with 13 bases between them. Per germline, CDR1 MNHEY and CDR2 SVGAGI. The CDR3 loop is CASRATQRQPQHF. CDR3 sequence (DNA): TGTGCCAGCAGGGCAACTCAGCGCCAGCCCCAGCATTTT.

The chain has TRBV18 and TRBJ1-3; D is undetermined. This CDR3 comprises 15 residues. The V gene's germline CDR1 is KGHSH and CDR2 LQKENI. V gave up 1 base and J gave up 4 bases, with 11 bases separating them. The CDR3 nucleotides read TGTGCCAGCTCACCACGGACTTCGTCGGGAAACACCATATATTTT. As protein: CASSPRTSSGNTIYF.

The chain recombines TRBV12-3 or TRBV12-4 with TRBJ2-7; 8 bases match TRBD2. The V gene end was trimmed by 8 bases and the J gene end by 5 bases; junction bases not matched to a gene: 5. The CDR3 runs to 12 residues. The CDR3 is CASRGGRHEQYF. CDR3 in DNA: TGTGCCAGCCGGGGGGGCCGCCACGAGCAGTACTTC.

In this sample, this clone turned up once. This chain uses TRBV14 with TRBJ2-2; tentatively, D is TRBD2 (6 bases). The CDR3 is made up of 17 amino acids. Germline CDR1 reads SGHDN; CDR2 reads FVKESK. Trimming left V 4 bases short and J 4 bases short, with 19 bases between. CDR3 coding DNA: TGTGCCAGCAGCCGTCGGGGGTCCCGGACTCGCACCGGGGAGCTGTTTTTT. It encodes CASSRRGSRTRTGELFF.

This clone is labeled medium-sized. The chain couples TRBV5-6 to TRBJ1-6, with 9 nucleotides matching TRBD1. The CDR3 is 16 residues long. Germline trimming cut 4 bases from V and 6 bases from J; bases unmatched to any gene: 8. In germline, CDR1 is SGHDT, CDR2 YYEEEE. The CDR3: CASSRLGQGSNSPLHF. CDR3 coding DNA: TGTGCCAGCAGCCGTCTCGGACAGGGGAGTAATTCACCCCTCCACTTT.

The chain uses TRBV19 and TRBJ2-7, with a tentative D call TRBD2 (6 bases). The CDR3 has 13 residues. Germline V gene data show CDR1 as LNHDA and CDR2 as SQIVND (reference sequence). Trimming took 3 bases from V and 3 from J, leaving 9 bases between them. CDR3 region: CASSMAGNYEQYF. DNA for the CDR3: TGTGCCAGTAGTATGGCGGGGAACTACGAGCAGTACTTC.

The genes are TRBV7-2 and TRBJ2-5; D is unresolved. The ends were cut back, 1 base at V and 10 bases at J, with 10 bases in the middle. The CDR3 is 12 residues long. Per germline, CDR1 SGHTA and CDR2 FQGNSA. CDR3 residues: CASSLDRGIQYF. The CDR3 nucleotides are TGTGCCAGCAGCTTAGATCGTGGAATCCAGTACTTC.

This chain links TRBV19 with TRBJ2-3; TRBD2 matches at 8 bases. Germline CDR1 is LNHDA and CDR2 is SQIVND (reference sequence). The V gene end was trimmed by 5 bases and the J gene end by 5 bases; junction bases not matched to a gene: 12. CDR3 length: 16 amino acids. Here the CDR3 reads CASSSQRASGRDTQYF. The CDR3 nucleotides read TGTGCCAGTAGTTCCCAAAGGGCTAGCGGGCGAGATACGCAGTATTTT.

This chain connects TRBV12-3 or TRBV12-4 to TRBJ2-1, with D perhaps TRBD2 (6 bases). Deletions cut 8 bases from V and 5 bases from J, with 10 bases between. The CDR3 runs to 12 residues. CDR3 DNA: TGTGCCAGCGGGGGGTTAGACAATGAGCAGTTCTTC. Encoded protein: CASGGLDNEQFF.

V gene TRBV5-1 combines with J gene TRBJ2-1, with a weak D call TRBD2 (5 bases). Looked up from germline, CDR1 is SGHRS and CDR2 is YFSETQ. With 2 bases removed from V and 7 bases from J, the gap between germline ends came to 7 bases. The CDR3 has 12 residues. CDR3 coding DNA: TGCGCCAGCAGCTTCTCGGGGAATGAGCAGTTCTTC. Translating it yields CASSFSGNEQFF.

The chain combines TRBV10-3 with TRBJ1-5, with D perhaps TRBD1 (6 bases). This CDR3 has 15 amino acids. Germline V gives CDR1 ENHRY, CDR2 SYGVKD. V shed 6 bases and J shed 6 bases, with 18 bases lying between them. Here the CDR3 reads CAISQASGVGQPQHF. CDR3 in DNA: TGTGCCATCAGCCAAGCCTCAGGGGTTGGTCAGCCCCAGCATTTT.

This chain connects TRBV4-3 to TRBJ2-2, with D perhaps TRBD1 (5 bases). The CDR3 is 15 amino acids. The ends were cut back, 0 bases at V and 7 bases at J, with 12 bases in the middle. CDR1 LGHNA and CDR2 YSLEER come from the germline V gene. The CDR3 reads CASSQDWPGLGELFF. Here the CDR3 DNA reads TGCGCCAGCAGCCAAGATTGGCCAGGGCTCGGGGAGCTGTTTTTT.

The J gene is TRBJ1-3, the V gene TRBV27; unclear D gene. CDR1 and CDR2 from the germline V gene are MNHEY and SMNVEV (reference sequence). The length of the CDR3 is 15 residues. Trimming cost V 5 bases and J 4 bases, with 15 bases left between them. The CDR3 here is CASSPRVGRGNTIYF. The CDR3 DNA reads TGTGCCAGCAGTCCCCGCGTGGGGAGAGGAAACACCATATATTTT.

The CDR3 sequence: CASSPSGGLSGNTIYF. CDR3 nucleotide sequence: TGTGCCAGCTCCCCAAGCGGGGGCCTCTCTGGAAACACCATATATTTT. This chain uses TRBV18 with TRBJ1-3; possibly TRBD1 for D (6 bases). The CDR3 contains 16 residues. Per germline, CDR1 KGHSH and CDR2 LQKENI. Trimming left V 6 bases short and J 0 bases short, with 15 bases between.

This clone was counted only a few times. The J gene is TRBJ2-1, the V gene TRBV11-3, with D perhaps TRBD2 (6 bases). The CDR3 is 14 amino acids. Trimming stripped 0 bases from V and 9 bases from J, with 12 bases between. Germline V lookup: CDR1 SGHNT, CDR2 YENEEA. The CDR3 sequence: CASSLEAGRSEQFF. CDR3 coding DNA: TGTGCCAGCAGCTTAGAGGCGGGGAGGAGTGAGCAGTTCTTC.

The chain has TRBV7-2 and TRBJ1-1; TRBD1 might be the D (5 bases). V dropped 6 bases and J dropped 11 bases, with 16 bases sitting between them. Germline CDR1 reads SGHTA; CDR2 reads FQGNSA. This CDR3 has 12 amino acids. CDR3 protein: CASSFTQGTAFF. CDR3 DNA: TGTGCCAGCAGTTTTACCCAGGGCACGGCTTTCTTT.

The chain has TRBV10-1 and TRBJ1-2, with D perhaps TRBD1 (5 bases). Trimming shortened V by 10 bases and J by 6 bases, and 18 bases separated the two germline ends. CDR3 size: 13 residues. From germline, CDR1 is WNHNN and CDR2 SYGVQD (reference sequence). In DNA form, the CDR3 reads TGCGCCAACCTTCCAGTGACAGAGGATGGCTACACCTTC. Amino acid sequence: CANLPVTEDGYTF.